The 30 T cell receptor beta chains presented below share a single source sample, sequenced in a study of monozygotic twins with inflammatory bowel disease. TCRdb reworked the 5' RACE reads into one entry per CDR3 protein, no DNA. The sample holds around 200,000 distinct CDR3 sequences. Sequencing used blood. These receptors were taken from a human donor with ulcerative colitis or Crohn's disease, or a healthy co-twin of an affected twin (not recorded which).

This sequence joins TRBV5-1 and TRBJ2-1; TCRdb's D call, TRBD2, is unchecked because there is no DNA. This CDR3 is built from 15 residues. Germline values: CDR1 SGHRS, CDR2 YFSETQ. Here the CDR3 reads CASSLGPGLANEQFF.

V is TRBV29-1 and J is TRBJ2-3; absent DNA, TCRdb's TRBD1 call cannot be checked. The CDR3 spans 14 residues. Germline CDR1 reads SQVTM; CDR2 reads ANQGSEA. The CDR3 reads CSVSGTITTDTQYF.

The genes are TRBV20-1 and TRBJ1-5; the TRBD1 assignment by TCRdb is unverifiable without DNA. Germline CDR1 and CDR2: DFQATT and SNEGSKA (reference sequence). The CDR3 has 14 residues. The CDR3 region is CSAGRQGANQPQHF.

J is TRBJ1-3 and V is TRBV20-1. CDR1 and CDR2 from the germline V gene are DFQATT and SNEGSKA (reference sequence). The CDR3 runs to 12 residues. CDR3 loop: CSAPTDQNTIYF.

The CDR3 loop is CATSRARANQSPLHF. The J gene is TRBJ1-6, the V gene TRBV15. CDR3 length: 15 residues. Per germline, CDR1 LNHNV and CDR2 YYDKDF (reference sequence). Full variable domain (rest looked up from reference TRBV15 and TRBJ1-6): DAMVIQNPRYQVTQFGKPVTLSCSQTLNHNVMYWYQQKSSQAPKLLFHYYDKDFNNEADTPDNFQSRRPNTSFCFLDIRSPGLGDTAMYLCATSRARANQSPLHFGNGTRLTVT.

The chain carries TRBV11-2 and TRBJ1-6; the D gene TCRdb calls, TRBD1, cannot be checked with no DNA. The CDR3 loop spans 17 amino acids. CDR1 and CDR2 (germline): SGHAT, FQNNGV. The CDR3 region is CASSADRGPYGNSPLHF.

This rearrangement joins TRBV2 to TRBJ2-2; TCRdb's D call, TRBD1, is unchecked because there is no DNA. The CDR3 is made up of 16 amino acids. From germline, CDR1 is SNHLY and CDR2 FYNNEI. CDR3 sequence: CASSEAGQTNTGELFF.

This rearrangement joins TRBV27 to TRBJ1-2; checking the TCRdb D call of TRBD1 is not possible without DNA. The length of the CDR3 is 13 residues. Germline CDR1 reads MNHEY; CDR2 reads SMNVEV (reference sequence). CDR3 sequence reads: CASSGGAAEGYTF.

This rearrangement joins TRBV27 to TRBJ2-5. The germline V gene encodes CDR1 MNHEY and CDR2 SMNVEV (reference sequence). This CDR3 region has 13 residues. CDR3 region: CASSTRRLETQYF.

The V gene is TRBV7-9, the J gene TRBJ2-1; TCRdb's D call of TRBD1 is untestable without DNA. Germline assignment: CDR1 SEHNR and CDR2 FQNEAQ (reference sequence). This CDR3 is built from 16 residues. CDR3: CASSRTGTSSYNEQFF.

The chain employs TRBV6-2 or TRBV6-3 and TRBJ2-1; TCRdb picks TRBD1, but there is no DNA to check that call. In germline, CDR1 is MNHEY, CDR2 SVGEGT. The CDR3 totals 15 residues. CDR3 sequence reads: CASSKPGQGKNEQFF.

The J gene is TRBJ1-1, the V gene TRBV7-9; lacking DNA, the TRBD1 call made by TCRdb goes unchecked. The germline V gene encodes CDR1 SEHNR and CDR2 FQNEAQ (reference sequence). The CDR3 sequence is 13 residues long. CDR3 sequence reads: CASSLGSGYEAFF.

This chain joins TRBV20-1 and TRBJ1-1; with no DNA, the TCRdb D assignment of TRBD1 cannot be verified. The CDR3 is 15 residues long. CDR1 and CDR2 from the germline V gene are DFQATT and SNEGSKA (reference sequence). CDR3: CSAFPGGTVQAEAFF.

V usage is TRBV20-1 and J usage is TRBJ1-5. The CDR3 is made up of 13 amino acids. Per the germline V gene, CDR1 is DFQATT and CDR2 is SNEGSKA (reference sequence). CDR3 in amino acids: CSARGTQDQPQHF.

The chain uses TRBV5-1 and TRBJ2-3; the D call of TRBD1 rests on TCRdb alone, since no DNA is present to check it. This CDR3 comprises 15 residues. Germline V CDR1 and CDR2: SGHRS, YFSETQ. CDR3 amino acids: CASSSTGYGTDTQYF.

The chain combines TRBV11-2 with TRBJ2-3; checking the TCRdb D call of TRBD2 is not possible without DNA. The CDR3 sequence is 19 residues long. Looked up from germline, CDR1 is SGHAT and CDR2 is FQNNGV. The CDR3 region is CASSPKALGRLLTTDTQYF.

This chain's CDR3 is CSARVADYEQYF. This rearrangement joins TRBV20-1 to TRBJ2-7. CDR1 DFQATT and CDR2 SNEGSKA come from the germline V gene (reference sequence). The CDR3 length is 12 residues.

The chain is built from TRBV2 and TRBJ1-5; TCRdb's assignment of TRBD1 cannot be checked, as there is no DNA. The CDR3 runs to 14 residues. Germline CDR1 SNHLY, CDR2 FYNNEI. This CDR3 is CASSVGDRGQPQHF.

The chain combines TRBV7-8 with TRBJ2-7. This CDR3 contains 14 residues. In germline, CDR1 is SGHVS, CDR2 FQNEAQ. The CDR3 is CASSPERQNYEQYF.

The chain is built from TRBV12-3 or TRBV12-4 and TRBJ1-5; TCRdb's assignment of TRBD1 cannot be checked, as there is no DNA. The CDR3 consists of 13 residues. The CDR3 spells CASRGPGTQPQHF.

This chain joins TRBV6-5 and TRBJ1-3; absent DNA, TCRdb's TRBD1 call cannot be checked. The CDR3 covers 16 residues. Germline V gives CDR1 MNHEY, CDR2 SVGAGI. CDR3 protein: CASSYGAQGTGNTIYF.

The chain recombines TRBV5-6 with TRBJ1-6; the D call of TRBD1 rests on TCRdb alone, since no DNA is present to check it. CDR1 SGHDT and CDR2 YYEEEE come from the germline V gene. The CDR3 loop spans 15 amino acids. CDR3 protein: CASSLGNRGESPLHF.

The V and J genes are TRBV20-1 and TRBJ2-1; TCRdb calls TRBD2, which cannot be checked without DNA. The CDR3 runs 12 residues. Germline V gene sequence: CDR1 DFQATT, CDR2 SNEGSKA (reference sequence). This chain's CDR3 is CSGTSGYNEQFF.

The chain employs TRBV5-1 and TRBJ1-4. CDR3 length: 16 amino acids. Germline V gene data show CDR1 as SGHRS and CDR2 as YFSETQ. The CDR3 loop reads CASSLEGVRTNEKLFF.

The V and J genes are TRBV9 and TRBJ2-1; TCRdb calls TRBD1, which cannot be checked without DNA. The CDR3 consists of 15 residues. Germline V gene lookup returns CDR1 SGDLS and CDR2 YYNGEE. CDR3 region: CASSVPGTGVNEQFF.

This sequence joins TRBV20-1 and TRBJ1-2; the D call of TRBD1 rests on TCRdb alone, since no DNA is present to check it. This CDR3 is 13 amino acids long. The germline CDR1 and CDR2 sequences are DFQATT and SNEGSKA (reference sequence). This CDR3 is CSAGTGWDYGYTF.

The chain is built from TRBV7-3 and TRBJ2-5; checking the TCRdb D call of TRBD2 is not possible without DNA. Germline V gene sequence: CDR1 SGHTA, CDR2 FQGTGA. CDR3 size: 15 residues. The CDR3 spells CASSPVAGGWETQYF.

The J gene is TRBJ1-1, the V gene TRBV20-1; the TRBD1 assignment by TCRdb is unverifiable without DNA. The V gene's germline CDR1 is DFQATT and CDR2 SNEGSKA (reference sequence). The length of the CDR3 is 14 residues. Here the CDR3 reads CSARDARRNTEAFF.

CDR3 region: CASSQGGVAEAFF. The rearrangement links TRBV7-9 to TRBJ1-1; TCRdb proposes TRBD1, but this gene call is untestable without DNA. The CDR3 loop spans 13 amino acids. Germline V lookup: CDR1 SEHNR, CDR2 FQNEAQ (reference sequence).

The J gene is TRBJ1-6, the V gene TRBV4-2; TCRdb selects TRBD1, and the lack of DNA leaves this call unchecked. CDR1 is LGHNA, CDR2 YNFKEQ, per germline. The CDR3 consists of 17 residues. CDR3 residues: CASRPRGGTTYNSPLHF.